Sequencing of this T cell receptor (beta chain) was carried out in a study of cytomegalovirus exposure and HLA in healthy donors. The PCR contained 60 Vbeta and 13 Jbeta primers. Using immunoSEQ multiplex PCR, the repertoire was profiled, and TCRdb retains in-frame clones only, with some absent. The data contain about 61,000 clones, 70% to 80% of them singletons. In germline, CDR1 is KGHSH, CDR2 LQKENI. The V end lost 5 bases, the J end lost 5 bases, and 13 bases lay between the germline ends. The CDR3 totals 15 residues. This clonotype was sampled from a man between 45 and 60 years old in good health and CMV-seropositive. Material for sequencing was PBMCs. This chain links TRBV18 with TRBJ1-6, with D possibly TRBD1 on 5 matching bases. CDR3 region: CASSRDSTNNSPLHF. CDR3 DNA sequence: TGTGCCAGCTCAAGAGACAGCACGAATAATTCACCCCTCCACTTT.